A selection of T cell receptor beta chains follows, all from one sample in a study of blood T cell repertoires in COVID-19. Sequencing used immunoSEQ multiplex PCR; TCRdb keeps in-frame clones, though not all of them. The sample has 260,000 or so clones, 70% to 90% seen once. Material: peripheral blood. These receptors came from a young man with active or convalescent COVID-19. The CDR3 runs from the conserved cysteine through the conserved F or W. Fields, in order: V gene, clone size, D gene, J gene, CDR3 protein, CDR3 DNA. The D gene is left open where the match is weak. A clone size is listed for some rows: how often the clone was seen (once, few, many), or a class if it is expanded.

v_call: TRBV9
clone_size: -
d_call: -
j_call: TRBJ2-1
cdr3_aa: CASSEPARGGHDEQFF
cdr3_nt: TGTGCCAGCAGCGAGCCGGCAAGGGGGGGCCATGATGAGCAGTTCTTC

v_call: TRBV27
clone_size: few
d_call: -
j_call: TRBJ2-6
cdr3_aa: CASSLTHTGANVLTF
cdr3_nt: TGTGCCAGCAGTTTAACACACACTGGGGCCAACGTCCTGACTTTC

v_call: TRBV18
clone_size: once
d_call: -
j_call: TRBJ1-1
cdr3_aa: CASSPKSMRNTEAFF
cdr3_nt: TGTGCCAGCTCACCTAAGTCTATGCGGAACACTGAAGCTTTCTTT

v_call: TRBV3-1/TRBV3-2
clone_size: -
d_call: -
j_call: TRBJ2-5
cdr3_aa: CASSKGLEETQYF
cdr3_nt: TGTGCCAGCAGCAAAGGACTCGAAGAGACCCAGTACTTC

v_call: TRBV30
clone_size: -
d_call: TRBD1
j_call: TRBJ1-2
cdr3_aa: CACTGGDRANYGYTF
cdr3_nt: TGTGCCTGTACAGGAGGGGACAGGGCGAACTATGGCTACACCTTC

v_call: TRBV7-8
clone_size: -
d_call: -
j_call: TRBJ2-1
cdr3_aa: CASNQKRTKIYNEQFF
cdr3_nt: TGTGCCAGCAACCAGAAAAGGACAAAGATCTACAATGAGCAGTTCTTC

v_call: TRBV6-1
clone_size: -
d_call: -
j_call: TRBJ1-2
cdr3_aa: CASSDHYRDADYGYTF
cdr3_nt: TGTGCCAGCAGTGACCACTACAGGGACGCGGACTATGGCTACACCTTC

v_call: TRBV19
clone_size: -
d_call: TRBD1
j_call: TRBJ1-1
cdr3_aa: CASSPGQGRTEAFF
cdr3_nt: TGTGCCAGTAGTCCGGGACAGGGGAGGACTGAAGCTTTCTTT

v_call: TRBV5-1
clone_size: -
d_call: -
j_call: TRBJ1-1
cdr3_aa: CASSLGDWLNTEAFF
cdr3_nt: TGCGCCAGCAGCTTGGGGGACTGGCTAAACACTGAAGCTTTCTTT

v_call: TRBV24-1
clone_size: -
d_call: TRBD1
j_call: TRBJ2-1
cdr3_aa: CATSDGTVWNEQFF
cdr3_nt: TGTGCCACCAGTGACGGGACAGTTTGGAATGAGCAGTTCTTC

v_call: TRBV6-6
clone_size: -
d_call: -
j_call: TRBJ1-2
cdr3_aa: CASSYLVEQNGYTF
cdr3_nt: TGTGCCAGCAGTTACCTCGTCGAGCAAAATGGCTACACCTTC

v_call: TRBV6-6
clone_size: -
d_call: -
j_call: TRBJ1-2
cdr3_aa: CASSLPQGSYTF
cdr3_nt: TGTGCCAGCAGCCTACCCCAGGGGAGCTACACCTTC

v_call: TRBV24-1
clone_size: once
d_call: TRBD1
j_call: TRBJ1-1
cdr3_aa: CATSERGQGNTEAFF
cdr3_nt: TGTGCCACCAGTGAGCGCGGACAGGGCAACACTGAAGCTTTCTTT

v_call: TRBV27
clone_size: -
d_call: TRBD1
j_call: TRBJ2-7
cdr3_aa: CASSFGQEIPAYEQYF
cdr3_nt: TGTGCCAGCAGTTTTGGACAGGAAATTCCGGCCTACGAGCAGTACTTC

v_call: TRBV14
clone_size: -
d_call: TRBD1
j_call: TRBJ1-2
cdr3_aa: CASSQHPQGPSYYGYTF
cdr3_nt: TGTGCCAGCAGCCAACACCCACAGGGGCCAAGCTACTATGGCTACACCTTC

v_call: TRBV25-1
clone_size: -
d_call: -
j_call: TRBJ1-2
cdr3_aa: CASSVGGNYGYTF
cdr3_nt: TGTGCCAGCAGTGTGGGAGGAAACTATGGCTACACCTTC

v_call: TRBV3-1/TRBV3-2
clone_size: -
d_call: TRBD2
j_call: TRBJ2-2
cdr3_aa: CASSQVLAGTSNTGELFF
cdr3_nt: TGTGCCAGCAGCCAAGTCTTAGCGGGGACGTCGAACACCGGGGAGCTGTTTTTT

v_call: TRBV6-5
clone_size: -
d_call: -
j_call: TRBJ2-7
cdr3_aa: CASSYLGLGQYGSQYF
cdr3_nt: TGTGCCAGCAGTTATCTGGGGTTGGGGCAGTACGGAAGTCAGTACTTC

v_call: TRBV6-5
clone_size: -
d_call: -
j_call: TRBJ2-3
cdr3_aa: CASSPTVRGDTQYF
cdr3_nt: TGTGCCAGCAGCCCCACGGTTCGAGGAGATACGCAGTATTTT

v_call: TRBV10-3
clone_size: -
d_call: -
j_call: TRBJ2-2
cdr3_aa: CAISFDRNTGELFF
cdr3_nt: TGTGCCATCAGCTTCGACAGAAACACCGGGGAGCTGTTTTTT

v_call: TRBV11-2
clone_size: -
d_call: TRBD2
j_call: TRBJ2-7
cdr3_aa: CASSLRTTSGAIPYEQYF
cdr3_nt: TGTGCCAGCAGCTTAAGGACGACTAGCGGGGCCATTCCCTACGAGCAGTACTTC

v_call: TRBV5-1
clone_size: few
d_call: TRBD1
j_call: TRBJ1-1
cdr3_aa: CASSPGTGNTEAFF
cdr3_nt: TGCGCCAGCAGCCCTGGGACAGGGAACACTGAAGCTTTCTTT

v_call: TRBV9
clone_size: -
d_call: -
j_call: TRBJ1-2
cdr3_aa: CASSNRAPGGYTF
cdr3_nt: TGTGCCAGCAGCAACAGGGCCCCGGGGGGCTACACCTTC

v_call: TRBV3-1/TRBV3-2
clone_size: -
d_call: -
j_call: TRBJ2-2
cdr3_aa: CASSQLFGAVRGELFF
cdr3_nt: TGTGCCAGCAGCCAACTGTTTGGAGCGGTTCGCGGGGAGCTGTTTTTT

v_call: TRBV10-2
clone_size: -
d_call: -
j_call: TRBJ2-5
cdr3_aa: CASTEAGQETQYF
cdr3_nt: TGCGCCAGCACCGAAGCAGGCCAAGAGACCCAGTACTTC

v_call: TRBV27
clone_size: -
d_call: TRBD1
j_call: TRBJ1-1
cdr3_aa: CASSLSLLGTGVEAFF
cdr3_nt: TGTGCCAGCAGTTTAAGCTTATTGGGGACAGGAGTTGAAGCTTTCTTT

v_call: TRBV19
clone_size: -
d_call: -
j_call: TRBJ2-7
cdr3_aa: CASSSDRLGVGYEQYF
cdr3_nt: TGTGCCAGTAGTAGCGACCGGTTAGGGGTGGGCTACGAGCAGTACTTC

v_call: TRBV9
clone_size: -
d_call: TRBD2
j_call: TRBJ2-1
cdr3_aa: CASSVAAGGLLNEQFF
cdr3_nt: TGTGCCAGCAGCGTAGCAGCGGGGGGCCTCCTGAATGAGCAGTTCTTC

v_call: TRBV16
clone_size: -
d_call: TRBD1
j_call: TRBJ2-7
cdr3_aa: CASSARTGGYEQYF
cdr3_nt: TGTGCCAGCAGCGCGCGGACAGGAGGCTACGAGCAGTACTTC

v_call: TRBV27
clone_size: -
d_call: TRBD2
j_call: TRBJ2-3
cdr3_aa: CASSAAGLWGDTQYF
cdr3_nt: TGTGCCAGCAGTGCAGCGGGGTTATGGGGAGATACGCAGTATTTT

v_call: TRBV6-2/TRBV6-3
clone_size: -
d_call: TRBD1
j_call: TRBJ2-1
cdr3_aa: CASSHRQGYNEQFF
cdr3_nt: TGTGCCAGCAGCCACCGACAGGGGTACAATGAGCAGTTCTTC

v_call: TRBV5-1
clone_size: -
d_call: TRBD1
j_call: TRBJ2-3
cdr3_aa: CASSEGQAVTDTQYF
cdr3_nt: TGCGCCAGCAGCGAGGGACAGGCTGTAACAGATACGCAGTATTTT

v_call: TRBV6-2/TRBV6-3
clone_size: -
d_call: -
j_call: TRBJ1-2
cdr3_aa: CASSPGQIPIYYGYTF
cdr3_nt: TGTGCCAGCAGTCCAGGACAGATCCCGATTTACTATGGCTACACCTTC

v_call: TRBV27
clone_size: -
d_call: -
j_call: TRBJ1-4
cdr3_aa: CASSLYSGRDGEKLFF
cdr3_nt: TGTGCCAGCAGTTTATATTCTGGGCGAGATGGTGAAAAACTGTTTTTT

v_call: TRBV5-1
clone_size: -
d_call: TRBD2
j_call: TRBJ2-7
cdr3_aa: CASRLSGGNEQYF
cdr3_nt: TGCGCCAGCAGGCTTAGCGGGGGTAACGAGCAGTACTTC

v_call: TRBV5-6
clone_size: -
d_call: -
j_call: TRBJ2-4
cdr3_aa: CASSFASENIQYF
cdr3_nt: TGTGCCAGCAGCTTTGCGTCCGAAAACATTCAGTACTTC

v_call: TRBV9
clone_size: -
d_call: TRBD1
j_call: TRBJ1-2
cdr3_aa: CASSAGQGAGYGYTF
cdr3_nt: TGTGCCAGCAGCGCTGGACAGGGGGCGGGGTATGGCTACACCTTC

v_call: TRBV5-1
clone_size: few
d_call: TRBD2
j_call: TRBJ2-3
cdr3_aa: CASSSTSGTTDTQYF
cdr3_nt: TGCGCCAGCAGCTCTACTAGCGGGACCACAGATACGCAGTATTTT

v_call: TRBV6-5
clone_size: -
d_call: TRBD2
j_call: TRBJ2-7
cdr3_aa: CASSTGTRVYEQYF
cdr3_nt: TGTGCCAGCAGTACGGGGACTAGGGTGTACGAGCAGTACTTC

v_call: TRBV11-2
clone_size: once
d_call: TRBD2
j_call: TRBJ2-3
cdr3_aa: CASSGLEGGTQYF
cdr3_nt: TGTGCCAGCAGCGGACTAGAGGGTGGTACGCAGTATTTT

v_call: TRBV6-5
clone_size: -
d_call: TRBD1
j_call: TRBJ1-1
cdr3_aa: CASSRDREITEAFF
cdr3_nt: TGTGCCAGCAGTCGTGACAGGGAGATCACTGAAGCTTTCTTT

v_call: TRBV6-5
clone_size: -
d_call: -
j_call: TRBJ2-7
cdr3_aa: CASSSRGSYEQYF
cdr3_nt: TGTGCCAGCAGTTCCCGGGGATCCTACGAGCAGTACTTC

v_call: TRBV6-1
clone_size: -
d_call: TRBD2
j_call: TRBJ2-3
cdr3_aa: CASSELAGGPLADTQYF
cdr3_nt: TGTGCCAGCAGTGAACTAGCGGGGGGGCCGTTGGCAGATACGCAGTATTTT

v_call: TRBV6-5
clone_size: -
d_call: TRBD1
j_call: TRBJ1-2
cdr3_aa: CASSRDRALEGYTF
cdr3_nt: TGTGCCAGCAGCCGGGACAGGGCTTTAGAAGGCTACACCTTC

v_call: TRBV29-1
clone_size: -
d_call: -
j_call: TRBJ2-7
cdr3_aa: CSVVDGDSYEQYF
cdr3_nt: TGCAGCGTCGTGGACGGGGACTCCTACGAGCAGTACTTC

v_call: TRBV11-2
clone_size: -
d_call: -
j_call: TRBJ1-6
cdr3_aa: CATNTGGADSPLHF
cdr3_nt: TGTGCCACTAACACGGGGGGCGCGGATTCACCCCTCCACTTT

v_call: TRBV10-1
clone_size: -
d_call: TRBD2
j_call: TRBJ2-3
cdr3_aa: CASSPLLAGGSDTQYF
cdr3_nt: TGCGCCAGCAGTCCACTACTAGCGGGGGGATCAGATACGCAGTATTTT

v_call: TRBV10-3
clone_size: -
d_call: TRBD1
j_call: TRBJ1-2
cdr3_aa: CAISDVDRGSYGYTF
cdr3_nt: TGTGCCATCAGTGATGTCGACAGGGGTTCCTATGGCTACACCTTC

v_call: TRBV7-2
clone_size: -
d_call: TRBD1
j_call: TRBJ2-4
cdr3_aa: CASSKRWTGGPENIQYF
cdr3_nt: TGTGCCAGCAGCAAGCGGTGGACAGGGGGCCCTGAAAACATTCAGTACTTC

v_call: TRBV25-1
clone_size: -
d_call: -
j_call: TRBJ1-6
cdr3_aa: CASSEFGQGHNSPLHF
cdr3_nt: TGTGCCAGCAGTGAGTTCGGCCAGGGCCATAATTCACCCCTCCACTTT

v_call: TRBV21-1
clone_size: once
d_call: -
j_call: TRBJ2-6
cdr3_aa: CASSNPLRPTSGGSGANVLTF
cdr3_nt: TGTGCCAGCAGCAATCCCCTGAGGCCGACTAGCGGGGGCTCTGGGGCCAACGTCCTGACTTTC

v_call: TRBV5-1
clone_size: once
d_call: TRBD1
j_call: TRBJ2-7
cdr3_aa: CASSLGQGDYEQYF
cdr3_nt: TGCGCCAGCAGCTTGGGTCAGGGGGACTACGAGCAGTACTTC

v_call: TRBV9
clone_size: -
d_call: -
j_call: TRBJ1-1
cdr3_aa: CASSVRGRGTEAFF
cdr3_nt: TGTGCCAGCAGCGTAAGGGGGAGAGGCACTGAAGCTTTCTTT

v_call: TRBV7-9
clone_size: -
d_call: TRBD1
j_call: TRBJ1-3
cdr3_aa: CASSFPGQLMVPKGNTIYF
cdr3_nt: TGTGCCAGCAGCTTCCCGGGACAGCTAATGGTTCCTAAGGGAAACACCATATATTTT